This T cell receptor (beta chain) originates from a study of long-term antiretroviral therapy in people with HIV. The assay, immunoSEQ v3.0, was run at survey level. Using immunoSEQ multiplex PCR, the repertoire was profiled, and TCRdb retains in-frame clones only, with some absent. The sample contains 15,000 to 20,000 clones, approximately 80% of which appear only once. J lost 4 bases, V lost 3 bases, and 3 bases had no gene match. The CDR3 is 15 amino acids. The germline CDR1 and CDR2 sequences are MNHNY and SVGAGI (reference sequence). The TCR comes from a woman aged 18 to 35 with HIV. Here the sequenced sample was unsorted PBMCs, taken 0.6 years after starting antiretroviral therapy. The rearrangement links TRBV6-6 to TRBJ2-5; TRBD1 matches 12 bases. The chain's CDR3 is CASSYGGQGAETQYF. The CDR3 region has the DNA TGTGCCAGCAGTTATGGGGGACAGGGGGCAGAGACCCAGTACTTC.